Shown below are 24 T cell receptor beta chains from a single sample sequenced in a study of shared clonotypes between healthy human individuals. TCRdb keeps only in-frame clones here, not all; method: immunoSEQ multiplex PCR. Of some 2,000,000 clones in the sample, about 95% were seen once. Sequencing used naive CD4+ T cells sorted from blood. The subset was: CD45RA+ positively selected. These receptors originate from a man younger than 35 in good health.

This chain links TRBV11-2 with TRBJ2-5, with D possibly matching TRBD2 (6 bases). Germline V gene data show CDR1 as SGHAT and CDR2 as FQNNGV. There are 12 residues in the CDR3. V was cut by 1 base and J by 7 bases, with 7 bases left in between. CDR3 residues: CASSLGGGTQYF. The CDR3 coding sequence is TGTGCCAGCAGCTTAGGGGGAGGGACCCAGTACTTC.

The chain employs TRBV5-8 and TRBJ1-5, with TRBD1 matching over 12 bases. Germline V gives CDR1 SGHTS, CDR2 YDEGEE. J was trimmed by 6 bases and V by 4 bases; bases with no gene match: 8. The CDR3 is 16 amino acids. The DNA for the CDR3 is TGTGCCAGCAGCCGCGGGACAGGGGGCCCGGTTCAGCCCCAGCATTTT. It specifies CASSRGTGGPVQPQHF. Full variable domain (remainder filled in from reference TRBV5-8 and TRBJ1-5): EAGVTQSPTHLIKTRGQQATLRCSPISGHTSVYWYQQALGLGLQFLLWYDEGEERNRGNFPPRFSGRQFPNYSSELNVNALELEDSALYLCASSRGTGGPVQPQHFGDGTRLSIL.

V usage is TRBV7-9 and J usage is TRBJ2-3; D perhaps matches TRBD2 (6 bases). Trimming left V 5 bases short and J 0 bases short, with 12 bases between. The germline CDR1 and CDR2 sequences are SEHNR and FQNEAQ (reference sequence). The CDR3 totals 15 residues. In nucleotides, the CDR3 is TGTGCCAGCAGCCCTTTGGAGGGTAGCACAGATACGCAGTATTTT. Translated: CASSPLEGSTDTQYF.

The J gene is TRBJ1-3, the V gene TRBV5-4; TRBD1 might be the D (6 bases). Trimming removed 5 bases from V and 0 bases from J, with 9 bases in between. Germline CDR1 SGHNT, CDR2 YYREEE (reference sequence). There are 14 residues in the CDR3. The DNA of the CDR3 is TGTGCCAGCAGGTCAGGGGTCTCTGGAAACACCATATATTTT. Translated: CASRSGVSGNTIYF.

The chain links TRBV30 to TRBJ1-2; TRBD1 agrees at 7 bases. This CDR3 is built from 18 residues. V dropped 0 bases and J dropped 8; count of bases not matched to a gene: 21. Germline V gives CDR1 GTSNPN, CDR2 SVGIG (reference sequence). CDR3 sequence (DNA): TGTGCCTGGAGTGTAACGGGGGGACAGTCGGCCTTTATTAGGGGCTACACCTTC. Protein: CAWSVTGGQSAFIRGYTF. Full variable domain (remainder filled in from reference TRBV30 and TRBJ1-2): SQTIHQWPATLVQPVGSPLSLECTVEGTSNPNLYWYRQAAGRGLQLLFYSVGIGQISSEVPQNLSASRPQDRQFILSSKKLLLSDSGFYLCAWSVTGGQSAFIRGYTFGSGTRLTVV.

The chain joins TRBV2 to TRBJ1-3; D is undetermined. CDR3 size: 14 residues. Germline lookup yields CDR1 SNHLY and CDR2 FYNNEI. With 2 bases removed from V and 7 bases from J, the gap between germline ends came to 12 bases. The CDR3 here is CASSEQLPWNTIYF. The CDR3 DNA is TGTGCCAGCAGTGAACAACTTCCTTGGAACACCATATATTTT. The full variable domain, rest sourced from reference TRBV2 and TRBJ1-3, is EPEVTQTPSHQVTQMGQEVILRCVPISNHLYFYWYRQILGQKVEFLVSFYNNEISEKSEIFDDQFSVERPDGSNFTLKIRSTKLEDSAMYFCASSEQLPWNTIYFGEGSWLTVV.

The DNA for the CDR3 is TGTGCCAGCAGCATCCTTCAGGGGGCCACAGATACGCAGTATTTT. Translation gives CASSILQGATDTQYF. The gene calls are TRBV6-5 and TRBJ2-3; TRBD1 aligns across 8 bases. The junction had 7 bases not matched to a gene; V was cut back by 6 bases and J by 2 bases. From germline, CDR1 is MNHEY and CDR2 SVGAGI. CDR3 length equals 15 residues.

This clone was detected ten times or more. Other DNA variants within this sample encode the same CDR3. This chain joins TRBV2 and TRBJ2-7; D gene unclear. There are 14 residues in the CDR3. Per the germline V gene, CDR1 is SNHLY and CDR2 is FYNNEI. Trimming took 0 bases from V and 3 from J, leaving 9 bases between them. The CDR3 nucleotides read TGTGCCAGCAGTGAAGCGCTTACCAGCTACGAGCAGTACTTC. It specifies CASSEALTSYEQYF.

V gene TRBV2 combines with J gene TRBJ1-2; possibly TRBD1 for D (5 bases). The V end lost 6 bases, the J end lost 8 bases, and 16 bases lay between the germline ends. This CDR3 region has 13 residues. Germline V gene sequence: CDR1 SNHLY, CDR2 FYNNEI. For the CDR3, the DNA is TGTGCCAGCAGAAACAGCGGGGGAAAAGGCTACACCTTC. This gives the protein CASRNSGGKGYTF. The full variable domain, in which reference TRBV2 and TRBJ1-2 provide the parts outside the CDR3, is EPEVTQTPSHQVTQMGQEVILRCVPISNHLYFYWYRQILGQKVEFLVSFYNNEISEKSEIFDDQFSVERPDGSNFTLKIRSTKLEDSAMYFCASRNSGGKGYTFGSGTRLTVV.

The rearrangement joins TRBV10-3 to TRBJ2-2, with D perhaps TRBD1 or TRBD2 (6 bases each). The germline V and J ends were trimmed by 3 bases and 6 bases, with 14 bases remaining between them. Germline CDR1 reads ENHRY; CDR2 reads SYGVKD. The CDR3 sequence is 15 residues long. The CDR3 is CAISDRRGRAGELFF. The CDR3 coding sequence is TGTGCCATCAGTGATCGCCGGGGGCGGGCCGGGGAGCTGTTTTTT.

The chain couples TRBV20-1 to TRBJ1-4, with D possibly matching TRBD1 (5 bases). V was shortened by 6 bases and J by 8 bases, with 10 bases between the two germline ends. The CDR3 runs to 11 residues. Germline CDR1 and CDR2: DFQATT and SNEGSKA (reference sequence). The CDR3 reads CSARQLEKLFF. The CDR3 DNA reads TGCAGTGCCAGACAGTTGGAAAAACTGTTTTTT.

The rearrangement links TRBV30 to TRBJ1-6; D may be TRBD1 (5 bases). CDR1 and CDR2 from the germline V gene are GTSNPN and SVGIG (reference sequence). The germline V and J ends were trimmed by 5 bases and 7 bases, with 9 bases remaining between them. This CDR3 contains 12 residues. CDR3 amino acids: CAWDRWNSPLHF. CDR3 DNA sequence: TGTGCCTGGGACAGATGGAATTCACCCCTCCACTTT. Full variable domain (rest looked up from reference TRBV30 and TRBJ1-6): SQTIHQWPATLVQPVGSPLSLECTVEGTSNPNLYWYRQAAGRGLQLLFYSVGIGQISSEVPQNLSASRPQDRQFILSSKKLLLSDSGFYLCAWDRWNSPLHFGNGTRLTVT.

The CDR3 sequence is CASSFRDNYGYTF. CDR3 coding DNA: TGTGCCAGCAGTTTCCGGGATAACTATGGCTACACCTTC. The J gene is TRBJ1-2, the V gene TRBV27; D unclear. CDR1 is MNHEY, CDR2 SMNVEV, per germline (reference sequence). CDR3 length equals 13 residues. V lost 3 bases, J lost 1 base, and 6 bases lay in between.

The chain links TRBV5-1 to TRBJ2-5; 11 bases are shared with TRBD1. Germline V gives CDR1 SGHRS, CDR2 YFSETQ. CDR3 length: 14 amino acids. V shed 3 bases and J 5 bases; nucleotides not matched to a gene: 3. DNA for the CDR3: TGCGCCAGCAGCTCGGACAGGGGGCAGGAGACCCAGTACTTC. Encoded protein: CASSSDRGQETQYF.

V and J are TRBV28 and TRBJ2-1; D possibly corresponds to TRBD2 (5 bases). V lost 10 bases, J lost 8 bases, and 18 bases lay in between. The CDR3 covers 13 residues. Germline loops: CDR1 MDHEN, CDR2 SYDVKM. The CDR3 DNA sequence: TGTGCCAACAAGGCGCGGGTATTCGATGAGCAGTTCTTC. Its protein is CANKARVFDEQFF.

This chain links TRBV13 with TRBJ2-5; no definite D call. Deletions cut 1 base from V and 2 bases from J, with 8 bases between. This CDR3 contains 14 residues. Germline V CDR1 and CDR2: PRHDT, FYEKMQ (reference sequence). CDR3 in DNA: TGTGCCAGCAGCTTAGTGGGCAGACAAGAGACCCAGTACTTC. Its translation is CASSLVGRQETQYF.

V is TRBV2 and J is TRBJ2-7; weak D call: TRBD1 (5 bases). Trimming removed 7 bases at V and 3 bases at J, with 16 bases between. The CDR3 contains 14 residues. Germline CDR1 and CDR2: SNHLY and FYNNEI. CDR3 loop: CASTLDRLNYEQYF. The CDR3 nucleotides are TGTGCCAGCACCTTAGACAGACTCAACTACGAGCAGTACTTC.

This clone was seen a few times. The sample holds other DNA sequences that translate to the same CDR3. The CDR3 coding sequence is TGCGCCAGCAGCTCCGGACAGGGCTACGAGCAGTACTTC. This translates into CASSSGQGYEQYF. V usage is TRBV5-1 and J usage is TRBJ2-7; 8 bases agree with TRBD1. The CDR3 is 13 residues long. Germline-derived CDR1 and CDR2 are SGHRS and YFSETQ. V dropped 3 bases and J dropped 3; count of bases not matched to a gene: 2.

The V and J genes are TRBV10-2 and TRBJ2-7; D is ambiguous. V lost 4 bases, J lost 6 bases, and 7 bases lay in between. This CDR3 spans 11 amino acids. CDR1 is WSHSY, CDR2 SAAADI, per germline. CDR3 coding DNA: TGCGCCAGCAGTGCCTTACCCGAGCAGTACTTC. This encodes CASSALPEQYF.

V gene TRBV6-1 combines with J gene TRBJ2-7; 10 bases line up with TRBD2. Per the germline V gene, CDR1 is MNHNS and CDR2 is SASEGT. J was trimmed by 3 bases and V by 8 bases; bases with no gene match: 7. This CDR3 is 14 amino acids long. The CDR3 DNA is TGTGCCAGCGAACTCGGGACTAGCGTCTACGAGCAGTACTTC. As protein: CASELGTSVYEQYF.

The chain employs TRBV19 and TRBJ1-2; 9 nucleotides line up with TRBD1. CDR3 length equals 15 residues. Trimming at V came to 2 bases and at J to 4 bases, leaving 5 bases not matched to a gene. Germline V gene sequence: CDR1 LNHDA, CDR2 SQIVND (reference sequence). Here the CDR3 reads CASSIIGQGTYGYTF. In nucleotides, the CDR3 is TGTGCCAGTAGTATAATAGGACAGGGGACCTATGGCTACACCTTC.

The rearrangement links TRBV19 to TRBJ2-7; D unresolved. The germline CDR1 and CDR2 sequences are LNHDA and SQIVND (reference sequence). The V gene lost 4 bases and the J gene lost 5 bases, with 12 bases spanning the gap. This CDR3 spans 13 amino acids. The CDR3 nucleotides read TGTGCCAGTAGTAGGGCAGACCACGACGAGCAGTACTTC. It encodes CASSRADHDEQYF.

This chain connects TRBV5-1 to TRBJ1-3; 11 bases are shared with TRBD1. J gave up 4 bases and V 4 bases, and 7 bases lay outside the gene matches. Germline V lookup: CDR1 SGHRS, CDR2 YFSETQ. The CDR3 has 16 residues. In nucleotides, the CDR3 is TGCGCCAGCAGCACCGGGACAGGGGGTGGCGGAAACACCATATATTTT. Amino acid sequence: CASSTGTGGGGNTIYF.

The V gene is TRBV5-1, the J gene TRBJ2-2, with D possibly matching TRBD1 (5 bases). Germline V CDR1 and CDR2: SGHRS, YFSETQ. This CDR3 is 14 amino acids long. With 6 bases removed from V and 0 bases from J, the gap between germline ends came to 9 bases. CDR3 sequence: CASKTGSNTGELFF. The CDR3 DNA follows: TGCGCCAGCAAAACAGGATCGAACACCGGGGAGCTGTTTTTT.